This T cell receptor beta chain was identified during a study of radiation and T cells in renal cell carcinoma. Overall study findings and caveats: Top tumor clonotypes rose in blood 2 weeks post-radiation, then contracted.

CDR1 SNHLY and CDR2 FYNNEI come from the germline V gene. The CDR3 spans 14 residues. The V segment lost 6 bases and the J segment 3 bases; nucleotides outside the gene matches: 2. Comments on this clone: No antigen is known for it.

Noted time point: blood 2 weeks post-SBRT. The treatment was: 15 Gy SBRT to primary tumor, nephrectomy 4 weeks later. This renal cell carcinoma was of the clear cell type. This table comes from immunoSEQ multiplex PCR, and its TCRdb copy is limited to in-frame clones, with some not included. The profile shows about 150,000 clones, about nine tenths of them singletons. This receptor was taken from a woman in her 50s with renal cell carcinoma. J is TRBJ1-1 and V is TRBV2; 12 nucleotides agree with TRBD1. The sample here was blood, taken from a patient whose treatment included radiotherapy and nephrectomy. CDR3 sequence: CASRRDRGHTEAFF. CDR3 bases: TGTGCCAGCAGGAGGGACAGGGGGCACACTGAAGCTTTCTTT.